The T cell receptor beta chain under discussion was sequenced for a study of post-analysis software for immune sequencing data. Points from the study as a whole: When patients were compared with controls, about five TRBV segments were more frequent, TRBV5-6, TRBV5-1 and TRBV20-1 among them.

Germline V CDR1 and CDR2: SGHTA, FQGNSA. V gave up 1 base and J gave up 3 bases; unmatched junction bases: 10. This CDR3 region has 17 residues. This clonotype was detected a few times. What it binds is unknown. TCR beta cDNA libraries included unique molecular identifiers. In TCRdb, the PCR reads were re-called with MiXCR into one record per CDR3 protein. In the table there are 750,000 to 950,000 distinct CDR3 sequences, 35% to 55% of which are singletons. The sequenced sample was blood. This receptor was identified in a girl aged 5 to 17 with multiple sclerosis. J is TRBJ2-3 and V is TRBV7-2; TRBD2 matches at 7 bases. This CDR3 reads CASSLDYGRGITDTQYF. The CDR3 bases are TGTGCCAGCAGCTTAGACTATGGGAGGGGAATAACAGATACGCAGTATTTT.